These 10 T cell receptor beta chains share one sample of origin, sequenced in a study of blood T cell repertoires in COVID-19. TCRdb's table, derived via immunoSEQ multiplex PCR, lists solely in-frame clones and lacks some. The sample shows about 150,000 clones, about 88% of them seen only once. The sequencing sample was made of peripheral blood. The receptors stem from a woman between 55 and 75 years old with COVID-19, enrolled during active disease.

CDR3 sequence (DNA): TGTGCCAGTAAGGGAGAAACGATGAGGACTGAAGCTTTCTTT. Amino acids: CASKGETMRTEAFF. This chain connects TRBV19 to TRBJ1-1, with D unresolved. CDR1 is LNHDA and CDR2 is SQIVND in the germline V gene (reference sequence). V lost 7 bases to trimming and J lost 5 bases, with 17 bases between them. The CDR3 loop spans 14 amino acids.

The chain employs TRBV7-9 and TRBJ2-1, with TRBD2 identical over 11 bases. There are 14 residues in the CDR3. CDR1 SEHNR and CDR2 FQNEAQ come from the germline V gene (reference sequence). The V segment lost 5 bases and the J segment 9 bases; nucleotides outside the gene matches: 6. This CDR3 reads CASSLLAGDGEQFF. The CDR3 coding sequence is TGTGCCAGCAGCCTACTAGCGGGAGATGGTGAGCAGTTCTTC.

This clone was observed once. This chain links TRBV6-2 or TRBV6-3 with TRBJ2-7, with 8 bases aligning to TRBD2. Losses at the gene ends were 6 bases for V and 4 bases for J; bases not matched to a gene: 8. The CDR3 extends over 14 amino acids. Germline V gene data show CDR1 as MNHEY and CDR2 as SVGEGT. The CDR3 sequence: CASSREGRPYEQYV. The CDR3 coding sequence is TGTGCCAGCAGCCGGGAGGGGAGGCCTTACGAGCAGTACGTC.

This clone occurred once. V usage is TRBV5-6 and J usage is TRBJ2-5; weak D call: TRBD2 (6 bases). Germline CDR1 is SGHDT and CDR2 is YYEEEE. Trimming cost V 3 bases and J 2 bases, with 11 bases left between them. The CDR3 has 14 residues. The CDR3 bases are TGTGCCAGCAGCTCCGTGACTAGACAAGAGACCCAGTACTTC. Its translation: CASSSVTRQETQYF.

The chain combines TRBV5-6 with TRBJ1-3; D perhaps matches TRBD1 (5 bases). Germline V lookup: CDR1 SGHDT, CDR2 YYEEEE. This CDR3 is built from 14 residues. Trimming shortened V by 2 bases and J by 5 bases, and 11 bases separated the two germline ends. The CDR3 region is CASSFRTYRNTIYF. DNA of the CDR3: TGTGCCAGCAGCTTTAGGACATACAGAAACACCATATATTTT.

CDR3 DNA sequence: TGTGCCAGCAGTGAGAGGCTTGACTACGAGCAGTACGTC. It translates to CASSERLDYEQYV. The V gene is TRBV6-1, the J gene TRBJ2-7, with D hard to call. Germline V gene data show CDR1 as MNHNS and CDR2 as SASEGT. Trimming left V 3 bases short and J 3 bases short, with 9 bases between. The CDR3 is 13 residues long.

This clone was observed a single time. The chain uses TRBV5-1 and TRBJ2-2, with a possible D match to TRBD1 (7 bases). V gave up 0 bases and J gave up 0 bases, with 12 bases separating them. CDR3 length: 17 amino acids. From germline, CDR1 is SGHRS and CDR2 YFSETQ. The CDR3 sequence: CASSLARGASNTGELFF. The CDR3 region has the DNA TGCGCCAGCAGCTTGGCCAGGGGGGCGTCGAACACCGGGGAGCTGTTTTTT.

The chain carries TRBV11-2 and TRBJ2-2; 9 bases are shared with TRBD1. V shed 5 bases and J 3 bases; nucleotides not matched to a gene: 7. This CDR3 has 16 residues. Germline V gene data show CDR1 as SGHAT and CDR2 as FQNNGV. CDR3 nucleotides: TGTGCCAGCAGCCCGTACAGGACAGGGGACACCGGGGAGCTGTTTTTT. Protein sequence: CASSPYRTGDTGELFF.

The CDR3 sequence is CASSTGGGYEQYV. In DNA form, the CDR3 reads TGTGCCAGCAGTACAGGGGGAGGCTACGAGCAGTACGTC. J is TRBJ2-7 and V is TRBV6-5, with 8 positions matching TRBD1. Germline V gives CDR1 MNHEY, CDR2 SVGAGI. The CDR3 is made up of 13 amino acids. J lost 3 bases, V lost 5 bases, and 3 bases had no gene match.

This clone occurred once. The gene calls are TRBV3-1 (or the pseudogene TRBV3-2) and TRBJ1-5; D not resolved. CDR1 and CDR2 from the germline V gene are LGHDT and YNNKEL (reference sequence). V lost 0 bases and J 3 bases, leaving 9 bases between the germline ends. This CDR3 has 15 residues. The chain's CDR3 is CASSQDGGHNQPQHF. CDR3 nucleotides: TGTGCCAGCAGCCAAGACGGCGGCCACAATCAGCCCCAGCATTTT.